This passage covers 18 T cell receptor beta chains from one sample sequenced in a study of T cell responses to AZD1222 COVID-19 vaccine. Using immunoSEQ multiplex PCR, the repertoire was profiled, and TCRdb retains in-frame clones only, with some absent. The sample consists of about 130,000 clones, about 90% of them appearing once. The sequenced sample was peripheral blood, obtained on day 0 of MenACWY control vaccination. The receptors were sampled from an adult in good health.

A single count supports this clone. The V call is TRBV20-1, the J call TRBJ1-5; D is possibly TRBD1 (5 bases). The V and J ends lost 3 bases and 4 bases respectively, with 10 bases between them. The CDR3 is made up of 13 amino acids. Germline V gene sequence: CDR1 DFQATT, CDR2 SNEGSKA (reference sequence). The DNA for the CDR3 is TGCAGTGCTAGTATTGGGGGGAATCAGCCCCAGCATTTT. Encoded protein: CSASIGGNQPQHF.

The chain links TRBV19 to TRBJ1-4; D may be TRBD1 (5 bases). Germline assignment: CDR1 LNHDA and CDR2 SQIVND (reference sequence). Trimming cost V 2 bases and J 4 bases, with 11 bases left between them. The CDR3 loop spans 15 amino acids. The CDR3 is CASSISTANNEKLFF. In nucleotides, the CDR3 is TGTGCCAGTAGTATATCGACAGCCAATAATGAAAAACTGTTTTTT. The full variable domain, rest sourced from reference TRBV19 and TRBJ1-4, is DGGITQSPKYLFRKEGQNVTLSCEQNLNHDAMYWYRQDPGQGLRLIYYSQIVNDFQKGDIAEGYSVSREKKESFPLTVTSAQKNPTAFYLCASSISTANNEKLFFGSGTQLSVL.

The chain recombines TRBV5-1 with TRBJ1-6, with D maybe TRBD1 (6 bases). In germline, CDR1 is SGHRS, CDR2 YFSETQ. The CDR3 runs to 13 residues. Deletions cut 4 bases from V and 7 bases from J, with 9 bases between. The CDR3 loop is CASSDGQNSPLHF. In DNA, the CDR3 is TGCGCCAGCAGCGACGGACAGAATTCACCCCTCCACTTT. The full variable domain, completed using reference TRBV5-1 and TRBJ1-6, is KAGVTQTPRYLIKTRGQQVTLSCSPISGHRSVSWYQQTPGQGLQFLFEYFSETQRNKGNFPGRFSGRQFSNSRSEMNVSTLELGDSALYLCASSDGQNSPLHFGNGTRLTVT.

This chain links TRBV18 with TRBJ2-2; 7 nucleotides align to TRBD1. The germline V gene has CDR1 KGHSH and CDR2 LQKENI. Unmatched junction bases numbered 8, after V lost 3 bases and J lost 4 bases. The CDR3 totals 16 residues. Here the CDR3 reads CASSPSEGARTGELFF. The DNA of the CDR3 is TGTGCCAGCTCACCTTCTGAGGGGGCGCGCACCGGGGAGCTGTTTTTT.

CDR3 coding DNA: TGTGCCAGCAGCCGTTTTGAGAACTCTGGGGCCAACGTCCTGACTTTC. Its translation: CASSRFENSGANVLTF. V is TRBV14 and J is TRBJ2-6; D call uncertain. The germline V and J ends were trimmed by 4 bases and 0 bases, with 10 bases remaining between them. Germline loops: CDR1 SGHDN, CDR2 FVKESK. This CDR3 contains 16 residues.

This chain connects TRBV4-1 to TRBJ1-2; 7 bases are shared with TRBD1. The V and J ends lost 4 bases and 5 bases, in that order; junction bases with no gene match: 10. Germline assignment: CDR1 MGHRA and CDR2 YSYEKL. The length of the CDR3 is 15 residues. CDR3 in DNA: TGCGCCAGCAGCCCTAAACCGGGACAGTGGTATGGCTACACCTTC. Protein sequence: CASSPKPGQWYGYTF.

The chain combines TRBV28 with TRBJ1-5; 11 bases map to TRBD1. Germline CDR1 MDHEN, CDR2 SYDVKM. This CDR3 comprises 17 residues. Trimming at V came to 7 bases and at J to 5 bases, leaving 13 bases not matched to a gene. The CDR3 sequence is CASISNPGQGVDQPQHF. The CDR3, as DNA: TGTGCCAGCATATCGAACCCGGGACAGGGGGTGGATCAGCCCCAGCATTTT.

The V call is TRBV6-2 or TRBV6-3, the J call TRBJ1-5, with a tentative D call TRBD1 (5 bases). Per germline, CDR1 MNHEY and CDR2 SVGEGT. The CDR3 runs 15 residues. Trimming took 6 bases from V and 6 from J, leaving 18 bases between them. The CDR3, as DNA: TGTGCCAGCAGCCCCCCCAGGGCTCTAGCTCAGCCCCAGCATTTT. This gives the protein CASSPPRALAQPQHF.

This chain joins TRBV7-9 and TRBJ2-2, with TRBD1 identical over 7 bases. The junction had 2 bases not matched to a gene; V was cut back by 3 bases and J by 4 bases. This CDR3 is 14 amino acids long. Germline V gene sequence: CDR1 SEHNR, CDR2 FQNEAQ (reference sequence). CDR3 DNA sequence: TGTGCCAGCAGCTTCTCAGGGGGCACCGGGGAGCTGTTTTTT. Protein: CASSFSGGTGELFF.

The chain joins TRBV30 to TRBJ1-3; D is undetermined. V lost 0 bases, J lost 6 bases, and 9 bases lay in between. CDR3 length: 13 amino acids. Germline V gene lookup returns CDR1 GTSNPN and CDR2 SVGIG (reference sequence). The CDR3 here is CAWSVSSLNTIYF. CDR3 DNA sequence: TGTGCCTGGAGTGTATCCAGTCTAAACACCATATATTTT.

The rearrangement joins TRBV7-9 to TRBJ2-2, with TRBD1 as a possible D gene (6 bases). CDR1 and CDR2 from the germline V gene are SEHNR and FQNEAQ (reference sequence). The V and J ends lost 2 bases and 4 bases respectively, with 11 bases between them. The CDR3 has 15 residues. The CDR3 here is CASSLTGSLTGELFF. In nucleotides, the CDR3 is TGTGCCAGCAGCTTAACAGGGAGTCTCACCGGGGAGCTGTTTTTT. Drawing the rest from reference TRBV7-9 and TRBJ2-2, the complete variable domain is DTGVSQNPRHKITKRGQNVTFRCDPISEHNRLYWYRQTLGQGPEFLTYFQNEAQLEKSRLLSDRFSAERPKGSFSTLEIQRTEQGDSAMYLCASSLTGSLTGELFFGEGSRLTVL.

V and J are TRBV21-1 and TRBJ1-2. TRBV21-1 constitutes a pseudogene. The CDR3 has 11 amino acids. The CDR3 sequence is CASSYNYGYTF. The CDR3 DNA sequence: TGTGCCAGTTCATATAACTATGGCTACACCTTC.

The V call is TRBV18, the J call TRBJ1-1, with no clear D. The germline CDR1 and CDR2 sequences are KGHSH and LQKENI. The CDR3 extends over 15 amino acids. V lost 4 bases and J lost 0, with 12 bases in between. CDR3 sequence reads: CASSLETVMNTEAFF. The CDR3, as DNA: TGTGCCAGCTCACTCGAGACGGTAATGAACACTGAAGCTTTCTTT. The complete variable domain, with remaining parts taken from reference TRBV18 and TRBJ1-1, reads NAGVMQNPRHLVRRRGQEARLRCSPMKGHSHVYWYRQLPEEGLKFMVYLQKENIIDESGMPKERFSAEFPKEGPSILRIQQVVRGDSAAYFCASSLETVMNTEAFFGQGTRLTVV.

This chain connects TRBV5-6 to TRBJ2-6; D might be TRBD2 (5 bases). CDR1 is SGHDT, CDR2 YYEEEE, per germline. V lost 0 bases, J lost 4 bases, and 14 bases lay in between. This CDR3 is 17 amino acids long. CDR3 sequence reads: CASSLAGWRVGANVLTF. CDR3 coding DNA: TGTGCCAGCAGCTTGGCTGGATGGCGGGTGGGGGCCAACGTCCTGACTTTC. Supplemented by reference TRBV5-6 and TRBJ2-6, the full variable domain reads DAGVTQSPTHLIKTRGQQVTLRCSPKSGHDTVSWYQQALGQGPQFIFQYYEEEERQRGNFPDRFSGHQFPNYSSELNVNALLLGDSALYLCASSLAGWRVGANVLTFGAGSRLTVL.

The chain links TRBV6-5 to TRBJ1-1; 7 bases map to TRBD1. The CDR3 extends over 14 amino acids. With V trimmed by 8 bases and J by 0 bases, 6 bases remained unmatched. Germline V gene sequence: CDR1 MNHEY, CDR2 SVGAGI. CDR3 DNA sequence: TGTGCCAGCGGGCGGGACAGCCTGAACACTGAAGCTTTCTTT. This codes for CASGRDSLNTEAFF.

J is TRBJ2-7 and V is TRBV6-6; possible D gene TRBD1, 6 bases. The length of the CDR3 is 13 residues. The germline V and J ends were trimmed by 0 bases and 3 bases, with 6 bases remaining between them. The germline V gene has CDR1 MNHNY and CDR2 SVGAGI (reference sequence). In DNA form, the CDR3 reads TGTGCCAGCAGTTACTCGGACAGCTACGAGCAGTACGTC. This translates into CASSYSDSYEQYV.

J is TRBJ2-1 and V is TRBV7-9, with TRBD2 identical over 11 bases. The CDR3 contains 19 residues. Trimming cost V 5 bases and J 3 bases; bases outside gene matches: 15. Germline assignment: CDR1 SEHNR and CDR2 FQNEAQ (reference sequence). CDR3 sequence reads: CASSPLERTGTSGYNEQFF. The CDR3 bases are TGTGCCAGCAGCCCCCTAGAAAGGACCGGGACTAGCGGCTACAATGAGCAGTTCTTC.

The chain links TRBV19 to TRBJ1-1; D call uncertain. CDR3 size: 14 residues. V was shortened by 8 bases and J by 3 bases, with 16 bases between the two germline ends. Germline loops: CDR1 LNHDA, CDR2 SQIVND (reference sequence). CDR3 protein: CASRPSKGDTEAFF. The CDR3 DNA follows: TGTGCCAGTCGCCCTAGCAAGGGAGACACTGAAGCTTTCTTT.